This T cell receptor beta chain was profiled in a study of blood T cell repertoires in COVID-19 (dated by TCRdb to 2018 to 2021). Looking at the study overall: Samples covering the acute and convalescent phases of COVID-19 were provided by collaborators in the United States, Italy and Spain. The prospective study material was composed of cDNA or gDNA derived from T cells, B-cell-depleted T cells, or PBMCs. Sample metadata almost always included a de-identified subject ID, COVID-19 status, age in years and sex. The dataset comprised deeply sampled blood TCRbeta repertoires from subjects exposed to, actively infected with, or recovered from COVID-19. The samples were drawn from two sources: the first 160 participants of the ongoing ImmuneRACE study, and 1,000 to 1,500 subjects contributed by 6 global collaborators. Where available, HLA class I and class II types were taken from metadata supplied by the sample provider and were not determined by assay-based typing. The repertoires were released in a freely available public database meant as a resource for research on the immune response to SARS-CoV-2.

CDR1 and CDR2 (LNHDA, SQIVND) derive from the germline V gene (reference sequence). V gives up 11 bases and J gives up 2 bases, and the segment between their germline ends measures 25 bases. The CDR3 numbers 16 residues from cysteine through phenylalanine. The retained sequence is limited to the CDR3, 48 bases, with the frame set at the first base. What the research found in general, with its limitations: The quantity of clinical and demographic metadata differed by source and by participant and was supplied without curation.

Worth noting for this clone: It lacks a known antigen. No much larger clone exists at a distance of one base, and base qualities are not known.

Participants in the prospective study were enrolled through a virtual design, were aged roughly 18 to 100 years, and lived in approximately 25 United States geographic areas. To assign participants to cohorts, the prospective study relied on clinical history that participants themselves reported in a screening survey and a study questionnaire. ImmuneRACE Cohort 3 recovered participants were defined by two consecutive negative NP/OP PCR tests, healthcare professional clearance, or symptom resolution. Each participant in the prospective study had whole blood, serum and a nasopharyngeal or oropharyngeal swab collected by mobile phlebotomists. Additional blood draws and questionnaires over an approximately two-month period could optionally be provided by prospective study participants. Prospective study blood samples were shipped either frozen or at room temperature before DNA extraction. TCRbeta CDR3 regions were amplified from genomic DNA using the immunoSEQ Assay, a bias-controlled multiplex PCR. In the source study's methods: Nucleated cell counts per sample were estimated from amplification of reference gene primers within the assay. To quantify the absolute abundance of each unique TCRbeta CDR3 rearrangement, sequence reads were collapsed and filtered. For each sample, productive Simpson clonality was calculated as the square root of Simpson's diversity index across productive rearrangements. TCRdb provides this immuneACCESS table in a form limited to in-frame rearrangements. Some clones are lacking; in checked studies, under half of them reflect an unresolved V gene, and why the rest are absent is not known. The V and J calls and clone size are taken from that table; D and trimming were inferred from the DNA. This sample has more than 300,000 clones in its table, and less than 90% of those were observed once. The leading ten clones occupy approximately 5% of the sample.

Rearrangement joined TRBV19 to TRBJ2-7, with TRBD1 tentatively as D gene (6 bases match). The specimen was PBMCs or T cells enriched from blood (not recorded which). This clonotype originated in a woman between 50 and 59 years old who had recovered from COVID-19. The CDR3 has the sequence CAPPGHSFQNTYEQYF. The DNA reads TGTGCCCCCCCGGGACACTCCTTCCAAAATACCTACGAGCAGTACTTC.